This T cell receptor beta chain was found in a study of neurological immune-mediated disorders. This clonotype was recorded a few times. About 1 million sorted CD4+ or CD8+ T cells made each library. V shed 0 bases and J shed 4 bases, with 7 bases lying between them. The CDR3 consists of 14 residues. Looked up from germline, CDR1 is SGHRS and CDR2 is YFSETQ. TCRdb reanalysed the 5' RACE reads using MiXCR and keeps one entry per CDR3 protein. This sample has around 33,000 distinct CDR3 sequences, with roughly a quarter found just once. V is TRBV5-1 and J is TRBJ2-2; D unclear. Sequencing input: CD4+ T cells from blood. This receptor was taken from a man aged 45-60 years with HTLV-1-associated myelopathy (HAM/TSP). CDR3 sequence (DNA): TGCGCCAGCAGCTTGGGGTCGAGCACCGGGGAGCTGTTTTTT. Translated, it gives CASSLGSSTGELFF.